The 29 T cell receptor beta chains below were found in one sample sequenced in a study of beta chain features in type 1 diabetes. Study results and limitations: Within each of all four CD4+ subsets, Type 1 diabetes patients had TCRB CDR3s that were moderately but significantly shorter.

No antigens are known for them. The isolated RNA, all of it, was reverse transcribed, so expressed TCRB transcripts were what got sequenced. The protocol was immunoSEQ multiplex PCR, while the TCRdb copy is restricted to in-frame clones and leaves out a portion. This table holds 300,000 or so clones, more than 13% found once. The specimen sequenced was naive CD4+ T cells from blood. The receptors were sampled from a man aged 25 to 45 with type 1 diabetes.

There are a few counts of this clone. The J gene is TRBJ2-1, the V gene TRBV7-2; weak D call: TRBD2 (5 bases). Trimming left V 1 base short and J 9 bases short, with 16 bases between. Germline V gene data show CDR1 as SGHTA and CDR2 as FQGNSA. The CDR3 is made up of 15 amino acids. CDR3 sequence: CASSLGVRGGSEQFF. CDR3 sequence (DNA): TGTGCCAGCAGCTTAGGGGTCAGAGGAGGTAGTGAGCAGTTCTTC.

This clone was counted a few times. J is TRBJ2-1 and V is TRBV30; no firm D call. Trimming stripped 4 bases from V and 11 bases from J, with 15 bases between. Germline lookup yields CDR1 GTSNPN and CDR2 SVGIG (reference sequence). CDR3 length equals 12 residues. The CDR3 loop reads CAWTGQERKQFF. The CDR3 region has the DNA TGTGCCTGGACAGGCCAAGAACGAAAGCAGTTCTTC. Using reference TRBV30 and TRBJ2-1 for the parts outside the CDR3, the full variable domain is SQTIHQWPATLVQPVGSPLSLECTVEGTSNPNLYWYRQAAGRGLQLLFYSVGIGQISSEVPQNLSASRPQDRQFILSSKKLLLSDSGFYLCAWTGQERKQFFGPGTRLTVL.

This clone was counted only a few times. The chain employs TRBV28 and TRBJ2-5, with a weak D call TRBD1 (6 bases). The V end lost 4 bases, the J end lost 5 bases, and 17 bases lay between the germline ends. This CDR3 contains 15 residues. CDR1 and CDR2 (germline): MDHEN, SYDVKM. The DNA of the CDR3 is TGTGCCAGCAGTTCCCTCGGACAGCTCCGGGAGACCCAGTACTTC. This sequence encodes CASSSLGQLRETQYF. Full variable domain (outside the CDR3, taken from reference TRBV28 and TRBJ2-5): DVKVTQSSRYLVKRTGEKVFLECVQDMDHENMFWYRQDPGLGLRLIYFSYDVKMKEKGDIPEGYSVSREKKERFSLILESASTNQTSMYLCASSSLGQLRETQYFGPGTRLLVL.

This clone turned up a few times. The rearrangement uses TRBV9 and TRBJ2-5, with D possibly TRBD1 on 6 matching bases. V was cut by 4 bases and J by 8 bases, with 21 bases left in between. Looked up from germline, CDR1 is SGDLS and CDR2 is YYNGEE. CDR3 size: 15 residues. The CDR3 coding sequence is TGTGCCAGCAGCACCCTGGGGGCGGAAGGAACTACCCAGTACTTC. Amino acids: CASSTLGAEGTTQYF.

This sequence joins TRBV27 and TRBJ1-2; TRBD1 aligns across 9 bases. The CDR3 is 15 amino acids. Germline-derived CDR1 and CDR2 are MNHEY and SMNVEV (reference sequence). V lost 3 bases and J lost 2; bases outside the gene matches: 4. For the CDR3, the DNA is TGTGCCAGCAGTTTTAGGACAGGGGCAAACTATGGCTACACCTTC. This sequence encodes CASSFRTGANYGYTF.

This clone has only a few counts. This chain joins TRBV6-5 and TRBJ2-1; 7 bases agree with TRBD2. Per germline, CDR1 MNHEY and CDR2 SVGAGI. CDR3 length equals 15 residues. The trim removed 4 bases at V and 2 bases at J, leaving 5 bases unmatched. CDR3 sequence (DNA): TGTGCCAGCAGTTTAGCGGGCTCGACCTACAATGAGCAGTTCTTC. Amino acid sequence: CASSLAGSTYNEQFF.

The chain uses TRBV9 and TRBJ2-6; tentatively, D is TRBD1 (6 bases). CDR3 length equals 16 residues. In germline, CDR1 is SGDLS, CDR2 YYNGEE. Trimming cost V 4 bases and J 0 bases, with 11 bases left between them. Here the CDR3 reads CASSTGQSSGANVLTF. CDR3 nucleotide sequence: TGTGCCAGCAGCACCGGACAGAGCTCTGGGGCCAACGTCCTGACTTTC.

The chain is built from TRBV6-5 and TRBJ2-5; tentative D call: TRBD1 (6 bases). The V gene's germline CDR1 is MNHEY and CDR2 SVGAGI. The CDR3 extends over 15 amino acids. V lost 5 bases, J lost 2 bases, and 15 bases lay in between. The CDR3 protein is CASSRTGSGQETQYF. The CDR3 DNA follows: TGTGCCAGCAGTCGAACAGGGAGTGGGCAAGAGACCCAGTACTTC.

The rearrangement links TRBV7-9 to TRBJ1-5, with D hard to call. Germline V gene data show CDR1 as SEHNR and CDR2 as FQNEAQ (reference sequence). The length of the CDR3 is 16 residues. Trimming took 1 base from V and 4 from J, leaving 14 bases between them. CDR3 coding DNA: TGTGCCAGCAGCTTAGGGTCATCGGGTCCGAATCAGCCCCAGCATTTT. Protein product: CASSLGSSGPNQPQHF.

The chain has TRBV9 and TRBJ2-1, with D possibly being TRBD2 (5 bases). The germline V and J ends were trimmed by 1 base and 3 bases, with 8 bases remaining between them. The length of the CDR3 is 14 residues. Looked up from germline, CDR1 is SGDLS and CDR2 is YYNGEE. The CDR3, as DNA: TGTGCCAGCAGCGTACTAGCTGACTACAATGAGCAGTTCTTC. The encoded protein is CASSVLADYNEQFF.

The CDR3 DNA reads as TGTGCCACTCGGGACTTTGAGAGGACTGGCTACACCTTC. Residues: CATRDFERTGYTF. The J gene is TRBJ1-2, the V gene TRBV15, with a tentative D call TRBD1 (5 bases). Germline V gene lookup returns CDR1 LNHNV and CDR2 YYDKDF (reference sequence). CDR3 length: 13 residues. Trimming took 9 bases from V and 7 from J, leaving 18 bases between them.

This clone was detected only a few times. The rearrangement joins TRBV7-9 to TRBJ1-2; D might be TRBD1 (5 bases). This CDR3 has 14 amino acids. Per the germline V gene, CDR1 is SEHNR and CDR2 is FQNEAQ (reference sequence). V was cut by 5 bases and J by 5 bases, with 15 bases left in between. In nucleotides, the CDR3 is TGTGCCAGCAGCCCCCCGGGGACTGGATATGGCTACACCTTC. Translating gives CASSPPGTGYGYTF.

This clone was seen only a few times. The V call is TRBV29-1, the J call TRBJ1-2; 7 nucleotides line up with TRBD1. Germline-derived CDR1 and CDR2 are SQVTM and ANQGSEA. The V and J ends lost 3 bases and 4 bases, in that order; junction bases with no gene match: 5. This CDR3 has 13 residues. CDR3 protein: CSVDPQGVYGYTF. As DNA, the CDR3 is TGCAGCGTTGATCCGCAGGGGGTCTATGGCTACACCTTC.

This clone has just a few counts. CDR3 nucleotides: TGTGCCAGCAGCCCTTACAGGGTCGAGTTTGGCTACACCTTC. It is translated as CASSPYRVEFGYTF. This chain links TRBV7-3 with TRBJ1-2; tentatively, D is TRBD1 (6 bases). There are 14 residues in the CDR3. From germline, CDR1 is SGHTA and CDR2 FQGTGA. The V gene lost 5 bases and the J gene lost 7 bases, with 17 bases spanning the gap.

The sample holds a few counts of this clone. The V call is TRBV6-5, the J call TRBJ2-7; D call uncertain. The CDR3 length is 15 residues. The germline CDR1 and CDR2 sequences are MNHEY and SVGAGI. Trimming stripped 0 bases from V and 4 bases from J, with 13 bases between. CDR3 DNA: TGTGCCAGCAGTTACTCGAAGTCCACTCTATACGAGCAGTACTTC. Amino acids: CASSYSKSTLYEQYF.

The chain carries TRBV28 and TRBJ2-1, with D possibly being TRBD2 (5 bases). Germline V gene lookup returns CDR1 MDHEN and CDR2 SYDVKM. V lost 7 bases, J lost 0 bases, and 10 bases lay in between. This CDR3 spans 14 amino acids. CDR3: CASNIGSSYNEQFF. CDR3 DNA: TGTGCCAGCAACATAGGGAGCTCCTACAATGAGCAGTTCTTC.

The rearrangement links TRBV29-1 to TRBJ2-1, with D possibly matching TRBD2 (5 bases). The CDR3 loop spans 13 amino acids. CDR1 and CDR2 from the germline V gene are SQVTM and ANQGSEA. V was pared by 5 bases and J by 10 bases, with 18 bases between. CDR3 in DNA: TGCAGCGTTTTTGCTAGCCGCAGTGGGGAGCAGTTCTTC. This sequence encodes CSVFASRSGEQFF.

The rearrangement joins TRBV2 to TRBJ2-3; D remains unclear. The CDR3 totals 13 residues. Germline V gene data show CDR1 as SNHLY and CDR2 as FYNNEI. Trimming removed 6 bases from V and 4 bases from J, with 11 bases in between. CDR3: CASSNAQSDTQYF. CDR3 sequence (DNA): TGTGCCAGCAGCAATGCACAGTCAGATACGCAGTATTTT.

The chain uses TRBV7-6 and TRBJ2-1, with 13 bases identical to TRBD2. Germline-derived CDR1 and CDR2 are SGHVS and FNYEAQ. J lost 14 bases, V lost 5 bases, and 9 bases had no gene match. The CDR3 has 14 residues. Here the CDR3 DNA reads TGTGCCAGCAGCGGACTAGCGGGAGCCCCCCAGGAGTTCTTC. Translated: CASSGLAGAPQEFF. Filled out from reference TRBV7-6 and TRBJ2-1, the complete variable domain reads GAGVSQSPRYKVTKRGQDVALRCDPISGHVSLYWYRQALGQGPEFLTYFNYEAQQDKSGLPNDRFSAERPEGSISTLTIQRTEQRDSAMYRCASSGLAGAPQEFFGPGTRLTVL.

The sample holds a few counts of this clone. This chain connects TRBV11-2 to TRBJ2-1; unclear D gene. Deletions cut 0 bases from V and 0 bases from J, with 9 bases between. The CDR3 consists of 16 residues. CDR1 and CDR2 (germline): SGHAT, FQNNGV. For the CDR3, the DNA is TGTGCCAGCAGCTTAGAGTTGTCCTCCTCCTACAATGAGCAGTTCTTC. Amino acids: CASSLELSSSYNEQFF.

CDR3 loop: CATSRDRVGGPEQYF. As DNA, the CDR3 is TGTGCCACCAGCAGAGACAGGGTGGGAGGGCCCGAGCAGTACTTC. The V gene is TRBV15, the J gene TRBJ2-7; 7 positions agree with TRBD2. The CDR3 sequence is 15 residues long. Germline assignment: CDR1 LNHNV and CDR2 YYDKDF (reference sequence). The V and J ends lost 0 bases and 6 bases, in that order; junction bases with no gene match: 8. The full variable domain, with the rest looked up from reference TRBV15 and TRBJ2-7, is DAMVIQNPRYQVTQFGKPVTLSCSQTLNHNVMYWYQQKSSQAPKLLFHYYDKDFNNEADTPDNFQSRRPNTSFCFLDIRSPGLGDTAMYLCATSRDRVGGPEQYFGPGTRLTVT.

The V gene is TRBV6-6, the J gene TRBJ1-2; TRBD1 aligns across 10 bases. The CDR3 totals 16 residues. J was trimmed by 3 bases and V by 5 bases; bases with no gene match: 9. Germline CDR1 is MNHNY and CDR2 is SVGAGI (reference sequence). Here the CDR3 DNA reads TGTGCCAGCAGTCGCCGAGACAGGGGGCGCGACTATGGCTACACCTTC. This translates into CASSRRDRGRDYGYTF.

The chain recombines TRBV23-1 with TRBJ1-1, with D possibly matching TRBD1 (6 bases). TRBV23-1 is labeled an ORF, and its function is uncertain. Trimming shortened V by 5 bases and J by 10 bases, and 23 bases separated the two germline ends. This CDR3 has 15 residues. The CDR3 reads CASSGKPGHWEGAFF. CDR3 bases: TGCGCCAGCAGTGGGAAACCGGGACACTGGGAGGGAGCTTTCTTT.

This chain connects TRBV18 to TRBJ1-2; D uncertain. The germline gives CDR1 KGHSH, CDR2 LQKENI. Trimming removed 2 bases at V and 4 bases at J, with 17 bases between. This CDR3 region has 16 residues. DNA of the CDR3: TGTGCCAGCTCACCAAGGGCGGGGAAGAGATCCTATGGCTACACCTTC. This gives the protein CASSPRAGKRSYGYTF.

This clone was found a few times. This sequence joins TRBV10-3 and TRBJ2-1; a weak D match, TRBD2 (5 bases). The CDR3 is 16 residues long. Germline V CDR1 and CDR2: ENHRY, SYGVKD. V was cut by 4 bases and J by 0 bases, with 13 bases left in between. In DNA, the CDR3 is TGTGCCATCAGTGGCCTAGCCCGAAGCTCCTACAATGAGCAGTTCTTC. Translation gives CAISGLARSSYNEQFF.

This clone was seen a handful of times. The chain combines TRBV9 with TRBJ1-1, with D possibly matching TRBD1 (6 bases). V was trimmed by 2 bases and J by 1 base, leaving 9 bases between them. CDR1 and CDR2 from the germline V gene are SGDLS and YYNGEE. The CDR3 spans 14 residues. CDR3 sequence: CASSVAGANTEAFF. CDR3 bases: TGTGCCAGCAGCGTGGCAGGGGCGAACACTGAAGCTTTCTTT.

This clone was found a few times. This chain links TRBV6-4 with TRBJ2-1; 8 bases match TRBD1. CDR1 MRHNA and CDR2 SNTAGT come from the germline V gene. The CDR3 totals 14 residues. After removal of 5 bases from V and 2 bases from J, the junction contained 2 bases not matched to a gene. CDR3 amino acids: CASSPGQAYNEQFF. DNA of the CDR3: TGTGCCAGCAGTCCGGGACAGGCCTACAATGAGCAGTTCTTC.

The chain uses TRBV10-3 and TRBJ2-1, with a tentative D call TRBD2 (5 bases). Germline V gives CDR1 ENHRY, CDR2 SYGVKD. V lost 4 bases and J lost 3, with 13 bases in between. CDR3 length equals 15 residues. Here the CDR3 DNA reads TGTGCCATCAGTGTGGAGGACGGGCTCTACAATGAGCAGTTCTTC. Translated, it gives CAISVEDGLYNEQFF.

This clone has only a few counts. The chain joins TRBV21-1 to TRBJ2-3; the table's TRBD2 call for D was not verified on the DNA. TRBV21-1 is flagged as a pseudogene. CDR3 length equals 16 residues. CDR3 amino acids: CASRSRLAGRKVTQYF. The CDR3 nucleotides read TGTGCCAGCAGAAGCCGTCTAGCGGGGAGAAAAGTTACGCAGTATTTT.